Each of the 16 T cell receptor beta chains below was sequenced from the same sample in a study of T-cell memory formation after mild COVID-19. Each CDR3 protein is one row after TCRdb ran MiXCR on the 5' RACE reads. The table records under 250,000 distinct CDR3 sequences, approximately 15% of them present only once. The sequenced sample consisted of PBMCs or a T cell subset sorted from them (not recorded which). These receptors originate from an adult woman who had mild COVID-19 (a few samples of this study predate the infection). Cell type and time point are not known.

This clonotype was found many times. Here the CDR3 DNA reads TGTGCCAGCAGCTTCGGAGGCTACGGCTACACCTTC. Translated: CASSFGGYGYTF. The chain carries TRBV9 and TRBJ1-2; D is unresolved. Deletions cut 4 bases from V and 8 bases from J, with 12 bases between. The germline V gene encodes CDR1 SGDLS and CDR2 YYNGEE. The CDR3 consists of 12 residues.

V and J are TRBV7-9 and TRBJ2-7; D may be TRBD1 (7 bases). The CDR3 sequence is 16 residues long. Trimming removed 5 bases at V and 3 bases at J, with 20 bases between. Germline loops: CDR1 SEHNR, CDR2 FQNEAQ (reference sequence). The CDR3 loop is CASSPGGGGAHYEQYF. The CDR3 coding sequence is TGTGCCAGCAGCCCAGGAGGAGGGGGCGCCCACTACGAGCAGTACTTC.

This clonotype was found a few times. The rearrangement links TRBV2 to TRBJ1-6; 7 bases are shared with TRBD1. Trimming removed 0 bases from V and 5 bases from J; junction bases left unmatched: 7. Germline V lookup: CDR1 SNHLY, CDR2 FYNNEI. This CDR3 comprises 17 residues. This CDR3 reads CASSEALPGQNNSPLHF. The CDR3 region has the DNA TGTGCCAGCAGTGAAGCGCTTCCGGGACAGAATAATTCACCCCTCCACTTT.

There are a few counts of this clonotype. This chain links TRBV27 with TRBJ1-2, with D unresolved. The germline V gene has CDR1 MNHEY and CDR2 SMNVEV (reference sequence). This CDR3 has 15 amino acids. Trimming took off 2 bases at V and 6 bases at J, with 16 bases between the two ends. CDR3 protein: CASSLDRVGLDGYTF. The CDR3 DNA is TGTGCCAGCAGTTTAGATAGAGTGGGGTTGGATGGCTACACCTTC.

The chain joins TRBV12-3 or TRBV12-4 to TRBJ1-4; tentative D call: TRBD1 (5 bases). With 7 bases removed from V and 4 bases from J, the gap between germline ends came to 7 bases. The CDR3 loop spans 12 amino acids. The CDR3 loop reads CASTGHNEKLFF. CDR3 DNA sequence: TGTGCCAGCACTGGACATAATGAAAAACTGTTTTTT.

This clonotype was detected only a few times. This chain uses TRBV4-3 with TRBJ2-3; possibly TRBD1 or TRBD2 for D (5 bases each). This CDR3 region has 17 residues. In germline, CDR1 is LGHNA, CDR2 YSLEER. The V and J ends lost 1 base and 2 bases respectively, with 16 bases between them. The CDR3 DNA is TGCGCCAGCAGCCAAGGGTCCGGACGGGACCCCACAGATACGCAGTATTTT. Translating gives CASSQGSGRDPTDTQYF.

This clonotype appeared many times. CDR3 nucleotides: TGTGCCAGCAGGAGACAGGGGAAAGCTTTCTTT. Amino acids: CASRRQGKAFF. The chain has TRBV6-5 and TRBJ1-1; 8 bases agree with TRBD1. Germline assignment: CDR1 MNHEY and CDR2 SVGAGI. V trimming: 6 bases; J trimming: 9 bases; junction bases outside the gene matches: 3. CDR3 size: 11 residues.

The CDR3 sequence: CASSLGTNTDTQYF. The CDR3 DNA follows: TGTGCCAGCAGCCTCGGGACAAACACAGATACGCAGTATTTT. The chain links TRBV3-1 to TRBJ2-3; weak D call: TRBD1 (6 bases). The CDR3 totals 14 residues. V was pared by 4 bases and J by 2 bases, with 10 bases between. Germline lookup yields CDR1 LGHDT and CDR2 YNNKEL (reference sequence).

This clonotype turned up a few times. V gene TRBV14 combines with J gene TRBJ1-6; D gene unclear. Deletions cut 1 base from V and 9 bases from J, with 13 bases between. CDR3 length: 15 residues. Germline assignment: CDR1 SGHDN and CDR2 FVKESK. CDR3 residues: CASSQAGGLSSPLHF. For the CDR3, the DNA is TGTGCCAGCAGCCAAGCCGGAGGCTTAAGTTCACCCCTCCACTTT.

The CDR3 protein is CSVVYQATYEQYF. The CDR3 DNA sequence: TGCAGCGTTGTATATCAGGCAACCTACGAGCAGTACTTC. The gene calls are TRBV29-1 and TRBJ2-7; D is undetermined. CDR3 length: 13 residues. CDR1 and CDR2 from the germline V gene are SQVTM and ANQGSEA. Trimming shortened V by 4 bases and J by 2 bases, and 12 bases separated the two germline ends.

The sample holds a few counts of this clonotype. This sequence joins TRBV6-5 and TRBJ2-7, with 10 nucleotides matching TRBD2. Germline trimming cut 0 bases from V and 4 bases from J; bases unmatched to any gene: 3. This CDR3 region has 15 residues. CDR1 and CDR2 from the germline V gene are MNHEY and SVGAGI. The CDR3 nucleotides read TGTGCCAGCAGTTACTCGGCTAGCGGGGGTTACGAGCAGTACTTC. Its protein is CASSYSASGGYEQYF.

This clonotype was seen more than once but under ten times. The CDR3 DNA follows: TGTGCCACCAGCAGAGAGGGGGGCCTAGCGGGAGGTGGTAATGAGCAGTTCTTC. Protein: CATSREGGLAGGGNEQFF. This rearrangement joins TRBV15 to TRBJ2-1; 11 bases line up with TRBD2. Germline trimming cut 0 bases from V and 7 bases from J; bases unmatched to any gene: 11. CDR1 and CDR2 from the germline V gene are LNHNV and YYDKDF (reference sequence). The CDR3 sequence is 18 residues long.

The rearrangement links TRBV12-3 or TRBV12-4 to TRBJ1-2; 7 bases fit TRBD1. The V segment lost 5 bases and the J segment 14 bases; nucleotides outside the gene matches: 11. This CDR3 is 12 amino acids long. This CDR3 reads CASSPGTAARTF. The CDR3 nucleotides are TGTGCCAGCAGTCCTGGGACAGCCGCTAGGACCTTC.

This clonotype was seen only a few times. The V call is TRBV11-2, the J call TRBJ2-7; D ambiguous. CDR3 size: 14 residues. V was cut by 6 bases and J by 2 bases, with 14 bases left in between. Germline CDR1 SGHAT, CDR2 FQNNGV. The CDR3 nucleotides read TGTGCCAGCAGTCTTTTTCAGGCGGCCTACGAGCAGTACTTC. The encoded protein is CASSLFQAAYEQYF.

CDR3 loop: CASSFQPSSGEQYF. The CDR3 DNA reads as TGCGCCAGCAGCTTTCAGCCTAGTAGTGGCGAGCAGTACTTC. The chain couples TRBV5-1 to TRBJ2-7, with unresolved D. Germline values: CDR1 SGHRS, CDR2 YFSETQ. This CDR3 is 14 amino acids long. The V gene lost 2 bases and the J gene lost 6 bases, with 15 bases spanning the gap.

The chain links TRBV5-1 to TRBJ2-7; 11 positions match TRBD1. Germline CDR1 reads SGHRS; CDR2 reads YFSETQ. Germline trimming cut 7 bases from V and 3 bases from J; bases unmatched to any gene: 9. The CDR3 contains 15 residues. DNA of the CDR3: TGCGCCAGCTCTCCGGGACAGGGGGTAAGCTACGAGCAGTACGTC. It specifies CASSPGQGVSYEQYV.